This passage covers 7 T cell receptor beta chains from one sample sequenced in a study of T cell responses to AZD1222 COVID-19 vaccine. Method: immunoSEQ multiplex PCR; TCRdb's copy keeps in-frame clones and lacks some. The sample lists 120,000 or so clones; around 83% were seen once. This material consisted of peripheral blood, taken 28 days after the second AZD1222 dose. These TCRs come from an adult who received the AZD1222 COVID-19 vaccine.

The chain couples TRBV6-4 to TRBJ2-3; D not resolved. V was shortened by 6 bases and J by 5 bases, with 12 bases between the two germline ends. The germline V gene has CDR1 MRHNA and CDR2 SNTAGT. The CDR3 is 13 residues long. CDR3 region: CASSDAAGDTQYF. In DNA form, the CDR3 reads TGTGCCAGCAGCGACGCTGCAGGAGATACGCAGTATTTT.

This clone was recorded only once. This sequence joins TRBV30 and TRBJ2-6; maybe TRBD1 (6 bases). CDR3 length: 18 amino acids. The germline gives CDR1 GTSNPN, CDR2 SVGIG (reference sequence). V lost 6 bases, J lost 0 bases, and 21 bases lay in between. The CDR3 DNA sequence: TGTGCCTGCCCCCCCCGCGGCAGGGGAACCTCTGGGGCCAACGTCCTGACTTTC. Amino acid sequence: CACPPRGRGTSGANVLTF.

The chain recombines TRBV28 with TRBJ1-5; D gene ambiguous. This CDR3 is built from 12 residues. The germline CDR1 and CDR2 sequences are MDHEN and SYDVKM. V dropped 6 bases and J dropped 12 bases, with 15 bases sitting between them. CDR3 nucleotides: TGTGCCAGCAGCCCTGGCCGGGAGCACCAGCATTTT. Translation gives CASSPGREHQHF.

This clone was seen more than once but under ten times. The gene calls are TRBV15 and TRBJ1-2, with 8 bases lining up with TRBD1. Germline assignment: CDR1 LNHNV and CDR2 YYDKDF (reference sequence). The CDR3 loop spans 14 amino acids. J was trimmed by 2 bases and V by 4 bases; bases with no gene match: 3. The CDR3, as DNA: TGTGCCACCAGCAAGGGACAGGTGAACTATGGCTACACCTTC. Residues: CATSKGQVNYGYTF.

This clone was seen only once. CDR3 nucleotide sequence: TGCGCCAGCAGCTTGATGCAGGGGGCCGATACGCAGTATTTT. This gives the protein CASSLMQGADTQYF. This rearrangement joins TRBV5-1 to TRBJ2-3; TRBD1 agrees at 8 bases. The CDR3 has 14 amino acids. Germline CDR1 and CDR2: SGHRS and YFSETQ. Germline trimming cut 1 base from V and 6 bases from J; bases unmatched to any gene: 4.

The CDR3 DNA sequence: TGTGCCAGCAGCTTAGATAGTCATGCAGCGGGGGTAGAAGAGACCCAGTACTTC. Its translation: CASSLDSHAAGVEETQYF. The chain is built from TRBV11-2 and TRBJ2-5, with TRBD2 matching over 8 bases. Trimming cost V 0 bases and J 3 bases; bases outside gene matches: 12. Germline CDR1 reads SGHAT; CDR2 reads FQNNGV. The CDR3 covers 18 residues.

The chain uses TRBV7-6 and TRBJ2-7; D is possibly TRBD1 (6 bases). V was trimmed by 1 base and J by 0 bases, leaving 10 bases between them. CDR3 length equals 15 residues. The germline V gene has CDR1 SGHVS and CDR2 FNYEAQ. The CDR3 DNA reads as TGTGCCAGCAGCTTAGAGGGGACATCCTCCTACGAGCAGTACTTC. Translation gives CASSLEGTSSYEQYF. The full variable domain, rest sourced from reference TRBV7-6 and TRBJ2-7, is GAGVSQSPRYKVTKRGQDVALRCDPISGHVSLYWYRQALGQGPEFLTYFNYEAQQDKSGLPNDRFSAERPEGSISTLTIQRTEQRDSAMYRCASSLEGTSSYEQYFGPGTRLTVT.